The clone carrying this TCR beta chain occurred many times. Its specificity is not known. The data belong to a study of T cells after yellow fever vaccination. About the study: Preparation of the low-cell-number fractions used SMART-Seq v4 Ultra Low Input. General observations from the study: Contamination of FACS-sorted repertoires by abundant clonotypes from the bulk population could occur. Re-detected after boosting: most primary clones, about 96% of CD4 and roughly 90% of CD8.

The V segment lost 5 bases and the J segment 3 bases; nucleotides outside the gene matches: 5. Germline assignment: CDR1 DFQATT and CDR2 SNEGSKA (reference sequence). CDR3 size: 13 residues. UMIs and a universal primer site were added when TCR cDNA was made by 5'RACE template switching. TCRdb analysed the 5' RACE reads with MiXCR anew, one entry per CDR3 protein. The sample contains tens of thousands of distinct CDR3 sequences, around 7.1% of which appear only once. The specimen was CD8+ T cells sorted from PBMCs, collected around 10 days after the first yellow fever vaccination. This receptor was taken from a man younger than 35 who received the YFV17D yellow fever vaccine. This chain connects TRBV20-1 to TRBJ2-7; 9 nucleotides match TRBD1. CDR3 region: CSADRDRVYEQYV. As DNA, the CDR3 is TGCAGTGCTGACCGGGACAGGGTCTACGAGCAGTACGTC.